This passage covers 25 T cell receptor beta chains from one sample sequenced in a study of metastatic and nonmetastatic thyroid tumors. TCRdb re-analyzed the PCR reads using MiXCR. This table has about 60,000 clones, around 15% appearing once. Patients were all untreated before their thyroid surgery. Sequenced input: blood. The source of these receptors is a male donor with papillary thyroid cancer or a benign thyroid nodule (not recorded which). Some clones in this sample may be carry-over from other donors' samples.

This clone was detected ten times or more. The J gene is TRBJ2-7, the V gene TRBV15; 8 bases are a match to TRBD1. V was pared by 0 bases and J by 6 bases, with 4 bases of the junction left unmatched. Germline V CDR1 and CDR2: LNHNV, YYDKDF (reference sequence). The CDR3 totals 14 residues. The CDR3 coding sequence is TGTGCCACCAGCAGAGATTCAGGGGGCAGCGAGCAGTACTTC. This translates into CATSRDSGGSEQYF. The full variable domain, its missing parts supplied by reference TRBV15 and TRBJ2-7, is DAMVIQNPRYQVTQFGKPVTLSCSQTLNHNVMYWYQQKSSQAPKLLFHYYDKDFNNEADTPDNFQSRRPNTSFCFLDIRSPGLGDTAMYLCATSRDSGGSEQYFGPGTRLTVT.

The chain combines TRBV6-2 or TRBV6-3 with TRBJ2-7; possibly TRBD2 for D (5 bases). In germline, CDR1 is MNHEY, CDR2 SVGEGT. Trimming pared 2 bases from V and 7 bases from J, leaving 12 bases between. The CDR3 spans 13 residues. The CDR3 here is CASSYGEAGEQYF. CDR3 DNA sequence: TGTGCCAGCAGTTACGGTGAGGCGGGTGAGCAGTACTTC.

There are many counts of this clone. The J gene is TRBJ1-1, the V gene TRBV27; D unclear. Trimming shortened V by 5 bases and J by 0 bases, and 7 bases separated the two germline ends. The CDR3 runs 13 residues. Per the germline V gene, CDR1 is MNHEY and CDR2 is SMNVEV (reference sequence). CDR3 residues: CASSAVMNTEAFF. The CDR3, as DNA: TGTGCCAGCAGTGCCGTTATGAACACTGAAGCTTTCTTT.

This clone came up a few times. Possible read error: a much larger clone is one base away. The chain has TRBV5-1 and TRBJ2-1; 10 bases are shared with TRBD2. CDR1 SGHRS and CDR2 YFSETQ come from the germline V gene. CDR3 size: 15 residues. CDR3 nucleotide sequence: TGCACCAGCAGCTTGGTCCTAGCGGGGGTGAATGAGCAGTTCTTC. Protein product: CTSSLVLAGVNEQFF.

This clone was counted ten times or more. The gene calls are TRBV11-2 and TRBJ2-5; the D gene is possibly TRBD2 (6 bases). The CDR3 sequence is 16 residues long. Trimming removed 5 bases at V and 7 bases at J, with 23 bases between. Germline V gene lookup returns CDR1 SGHAT and CDR2 FQNNGV. The CDR3 DNA sequence: TGTGCCAGCAGCCACCAAAAGGGCTTCCCGGGGGTGACCCAGTACTTC. Translating gives CASSHQKGFPGVTQYF.

This clone was counted ten times or more. CDR3 nucleotide sequence: TGCGCCAGCAGCCAAGTCGGAGGTAGCTCCTATAATTCACCCCTCCACTTT. Encoded protein: CASSQVGGSSYNSPLHF. The V and J genes are TRBV4-1 and TRBJ1-6; no clear D gene. Germline values: CDR1 MGHRA, CDR2 YSYEKL. V lost 1 base and J 0 bases, leaving 10 bases between the germline ends. The CDR3 length is 17 residues.

This clone showed up many times. In DNA form, the CDR3 reads TGTGCCAGCAACTTGAGGCTAGCGGGAGGGAGTGAGCAGTTCTTC. This sequence encodes CASNLRLAGGSEQFF. The chain links TRBV6-2 or TRBV6-3 to TRBJ2-1; TRBD2 aligns across 12 bases. The CDR3 runs to 15 residues. Trimming at V came to 7 bases and at J to 9 bases, leaving 10 bases not matched to a gene. Germline-derived CDR1 and CDR2 are MNHEY and SVGEGT.

Regarding this clone: The conserved final phenylalanine or tryptophan is absent from the CDR3, which likely points to a read error. As DNA, the CDR3 is TGTGCCAGCAGCTTAGCGTGCATCCGAGGCTATGGCTACACCTCC. Protein: CASSLACIRGYGYTS. The chain combines TRBV7-8 with TRBJ1-2; D gene unclear. V was shortened by 0 bases and J by 4 bases, with 12 bases between the two germline ends. Germline assignment: CDR1 SGHVS and CDR2 FQNEAQ. The length of the CDR3 is 15 residues.

On this clone itself: Given a much more abundant clone one base away, this may be a read error. The J gene is TRBJ1-1, the V gene TRBV4-2; the D gene is possibly TRBD1 (5 bases). V shed 4 bases and J shed 5 bases, with 20 bases lying between them. In germline, CDR1 is LGHNA, CDR2 YNFKEQ. This CDR3 has 16 residues. This CDR3 reads CASSREGTRGGTEAFF. CDR3 sequence (DNA): TGTGCCAGCAGCCGAGAGGGGACTCGGGGAGGGACTGAAGCTTTCTTT.

This clone was picked up many times. The chain recombines TRBV5-6 with TRBJ1-3; 7 bases line up with TRBD1. Trimming removed 2 bases from V and 0 bases from J; junction bases left unmatched: 8. CDR1 is SGHDT and CDR2 is YYEEEE in the germline V gene. The CDR3 loop spans 17 amino acids. In nucleotides, the CDR3 is TGTGCCAGCAGCTTACGGACAGGCCCGAGCTCTGGAAACACCATATATTTT. Translated, it gives CASSLRTGPSSGNTIYF.

The chain combines TRBV20-1 with TRBJ1-5, with D perhaps matching TRBD1 (6 bases). The CDR3 has 13 amino acids. Trimming left V 0 bases short and J 12 bases short, with 15 bases between. Germline loops: CDR1 DFQATT, CDR2 SNEGSKA (reference sequence). As DNA, the CDR3 is TGCAGTGCTAGAGACTCCGGGACACCCCTCCAGCATTTT. Its protein product is CSARDSGTPLQHF.

This clone came up many times. The gene calls are TRBV20-1 and TRBJ2-7, with D possibly TRBD1 on 6 matching bases. Deletions cut 5 bases from V and 3 bases from J, with 17 bases between. The CDR3 is 14 amino acids. Per the germline V gene, CDR1 is DFQATT and CDR2 is SNEGSKA (reference sequence). The CDR3 DNA reads as TGCAGTGCTGGAAGACAGGTTTTAGGCTACGAGCAGTACTTC. Translated, it gives CSAGRQVLGYEQYF.

Concerning this clone: A much bigger clone sits one base away, suggesting this may be a read error. The chain employs TRBV11-1 and TRBJ2-3; 8 nucleotides match TRBD1. The length of the CDR3 is 16 residues. Unmatched junction bases numbered 13, after V lost 7 bases and J lost 4 bases. Germline CDR1 reads SGHAT; CDR2 reads FQDESV (reference sequence). CDR3 loop: CASIPGQGEWADTQYF. CDR3 in DNA: TGTGCCAGCATCCCTGGACAGGGCGAGTGGGCAGATACGCAGTATTTT.

At least ten counts were recorded for this clone. CDR3 sequence: CASSEFGGQVNSPLHF. The DNA for the CDR3 is TGTGCCAGCAGTGAATTCGGTGGACAGGTTAATTCACCCCTCCACTTT. The rearrangement links TRBV25-1 to TRBJ1-6; 7 nucleotides align to TRBD1. CDR3 length: 16 residues. J gave up 6 bases and V 1 base, and 6 bases lay outside the gene matches. In germline, CDR1 is MGHDK, CDR2 SYGVNS. The variable domain in full, with the rest retrieved from reference TRBV25-1 and TRBJ1-6, is EADIYQTPRYLVIGTGKKITLECSQTMGHDKMYWYQQDPGMELHLIHYSYGVNSTEKGDLSSESTVSRIRTEHFPLTLESARPSHTSQYLCASSEFGGQVNSPLHFGNGTRLTVT.

The J gene is TRBJ2-2, the V gene TRBV4-1; 7 nucleotides align to TRBD1. This CDR3 has 17 amino acids. Per the germline V gene, CDR1 is MGHRA and CDR2 is YSYEKL. The V segment lost 0 bases and the J segment 6 bases; nucleotides outside the gene matches: 10. The CDR3 reads CASSQETVTGRAGELFF. For the CDR3, the DNA is TGCGCCAGCAGCCAAGAAACCGTGACAGGGAGAGCCGGGGAGCTGTTTTTT.

This clone was counted a few times. This may arise from a read error, as a much more abundant clone is one base away. The genes are TRBV2 and TRBJ2-5; D remains ambiguous. The V end was cut by 6 bases, the J end by 1 base, with 12 bases between. There are 14 residues in the CDR3. The germline V gene encodes CDR1 SNHLY and CDR2 FYNNEI. The CDR3 loop reads CASRTTVLQETQYF. Written as DNA, the CDR3 is TGTGCCAGCAGAACAACAGTCCTCCAAGAGACCCAGTACTTC.

The table lists this clone with many counts. This rearrangement joins TRBV2 to TRBJ2-5; 13 bases match TRBD2. This CDR3 has 17 amino acids. V lost 6 bases and J lost 5; bases outside the gene matches: 12. CDR1 is SNHLY and CDR2 is FYNNEI in the germline V gene. The CDR3: CASSDTSGRASGETQYF. Written as DNA, the CDR3 is TGTGCCAGCAGCGATACTAGCGGGAGGGCCTCTGGTGAGACCCAGTACTTC.

This clone has just a few counts. It may be a read error: a sequence one base away is much more abundant. The chain carries TRBV28 and TRBJ2-3, with TRBD1 identical over 8 bases. V was pared by 10 bases and J by 15 bases, with 12 bases of the junction left unmatched. The CDR3 is made up of 11 amino acids. Looked up from germline, CDR1 is MDHEN and CDR2 is SYDVKM. CDR3 protein: CATSDPDRAYF. The CDR3 DNA is TGTGCCACATCAGACCCGGACAGGGCCTATTTT.

In its sample, this clone was seen many times. The chain combines TRBV13 with TRBJ1-6; TRBD1 agrees at 9 bases. The germline gives CDR1 PRHDT, CDR2 FYEKMQ (reference sequence). Unmatched junction bases numbered 3, after V lost 5 bases and J lost 7 bases. CDR3 size: 14 residues. Here the CDR3 DNA reads TGTGCCAGCAGCGAAGACAGGGGGAATTCACCCCTCCACTTT. It encodes CASSEDRGNSPLHF. Looking up the rest from reference TRBV13 and TRBJ1-6 gives the full variable domain: AAGVIQSPRHLIKEKRETATLKCYPIPRHDTVYWYQQGPGQDPQFLISFYEKMQSDKGSIPDRFSAQQFSDYHSELNMSSLELGDSALYFCASSEDRGNSPLHFGNGTRLTVT.

In this sample, this clone turned up many times. The rearrangement joins TRBV7-2 to TRBJ1-1; D gene ambiguous. Germline V gene lookup returns CDR1 SGHTA and CDR2 FQGNSA. The CDR3 runs to 15 residues. Trimming took off 4 bases at V and 3 bases at J, with 15 bases between the two ends. In DNA, the CDR3 is TGTGCCAGCAGCTCGCCCTGGGGTTGGGACACTGAAGCTTTCTTT. It specifies CASSSPWGWDTEAFF.

This clone has just a few counts. This chain uses TRBV27 with TRBJ1-2; possibly TRBD1 for D (6 bases). V dropped 5 bases and J dropped 8 bases, with 21 bases sitting between them. Germline CDR1 reads MNHEY; CDR2 reads SMNVEV (reference sequence). CDR3 length: 15 residues. The CDR3 sequence is CASSPSSYTGSGYTF. In DNA, the CDR3 is TGTGCCAGCAGTCCCTCCTCTTATACAGGGTCAGGCTACACCTTC.

This clone was seen many times. This sequence joins TRBV6-1 and TRBJ2-3; 10 bases align to TRBD2. Trimming removed 7 bases from V and 6 bases from J; junction bases left unmatched: 13. Looked up from germline, CDR1 is MNHNS and CDR2 is SASEGT. CDR3 length: 16 amino acids. In DNA form, the CDR3 reads TGTGCCAGCACGCTCGGCTACCTAGCGGGAGCTGATACGCAGTATTTT. Translating gives CASTLGYLAGADTQYF.

This clone was detected ten times or more. V and J are TRBV6-2 or TRBV6-3 and TRBJ1-5; 9 bases are shared with TRBD1. After removal of 5 bases from V and 6 bases from J, the junction contained 8 bases not matched to a gene. This CDR3 region has 15 residues. The germline V gene encodes CDR1 MNHEY and CDR2 SVGEGT. The CDR3 sequence is CASSQTGGLVQPQHF. The CDR3 DNA follows: TGTGCCAGCAGTCAAACAGGGGGCCTCGTTCAGCCCCAGCATTTT.

As regards this clone: Because the CDR3's place on the DNA is in doubt, the DNA is left out and the CDR3 is given as listed by TCRdb. Here the CDR3 reads CTSVPEVSRDRAFWDTQYF. This sequence joins TRBV7-5 and TRBJ2-3; the table's D call, TRBD1, has no DNA check behind it. TRBV7-5 is recorded as a pseudogene. The CDR3 region is 19 residues in length, termini included.

This clone was recorded at least ten times. The rearrangement joins TRBV2 to TRBJ1-5; 11 bases map to TRBD1. This CDR3 spans 16 amino acids. V shed 6 bases, J shed 6 bases, and the junction held 10 bases outside the gene matches. CDR1 and CDR2 (germline): SNHLY, FYNNEI. For the CDR3, the DNA is TGTGCCAGCAGATACGGGACAGGGGGATCAGGTCAGCCCCAGCATTTT. Amino acid sequence: CASRYGTGGSGQPQHF.